This T cell receptor (beta chain) originates from a study of T cell changes during pregnancy in multiple sclerosis. Measured with immunoSEQ multiplex PCR; TCRdb has only the in-frame clones, and not every one. The table records about 38,000 clones, roughly 93% of them present only once. The input for sequencing was CD4+ T cells from peripheral blood mononuclear cells, taken in the second trimester of pregnancy. The TCR comes from a female donor with multiple sclerosis, enrolled in a pregnancy study.

The CDR3 nucleotides are TGTGCCAGCAGACTGGGGAGGCAAAGCTACGAGCAGTACTTC. Translating it yields CASRLGRQSYEQYF. This chain uses TRBV5-5 with TRBJ2-7; a weak D match, TRBD2 (6 bases). V lost 5 bases, J lost 3 bases, and 15 bases lay in between. Germline V gene lookup returns CDR1 SGHKS and CDR2 YYEKEE (reference sequence). The CDR3 runs 14 residues.